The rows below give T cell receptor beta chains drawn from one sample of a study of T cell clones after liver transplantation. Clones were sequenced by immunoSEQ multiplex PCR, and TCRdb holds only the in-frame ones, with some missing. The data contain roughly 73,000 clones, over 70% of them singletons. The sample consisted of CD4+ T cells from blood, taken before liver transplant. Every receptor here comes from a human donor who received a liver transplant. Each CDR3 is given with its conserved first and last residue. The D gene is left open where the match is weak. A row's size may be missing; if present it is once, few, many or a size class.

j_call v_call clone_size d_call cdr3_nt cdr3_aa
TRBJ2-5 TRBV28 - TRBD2 TGTGCCAGTTGGGGACTAGCGGGATTAAAGGGGGAGACCCAGTACTTC CASWGLAGLKGETQYF
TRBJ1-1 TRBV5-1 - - TGCGCCAGCAGCTTGGTGGCGGTGGACACTGAAGCTTTCTTT CASSLVAVDTEAFF
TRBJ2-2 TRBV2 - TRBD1 TGTGCCAGCGGACAGGCCGGGGAGCTGTTTTTT CASGQAGELFF
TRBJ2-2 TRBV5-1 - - TGCGCCAGCAGCCGGCCTCGGGGCCAGCAATCCGGGGAGCTGTTTTTT CASSRPRGQQSGELFF
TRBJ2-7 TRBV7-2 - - TGTGCCAGCAGCTTAGATCCTAGCTACTACGAGCAGTACTTC CASSLDPSYYEQYF
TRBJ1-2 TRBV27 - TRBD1 TGTGCCAGCAGGATGACCGGGACAGGGGGTGGCTACACCTTC CASRMTGTGGGYTF
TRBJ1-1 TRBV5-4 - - TGTGCCAGCAGCTTCGCTTGGGGAGGGACTGAAGCTTTCTTT CASSFAWGGTEAFF
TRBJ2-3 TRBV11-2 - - TGTGCCAGCAGCTTATCCCCGGGTCTAGGAGGGGATACGCAGTATTTT CASSLSPGLGGDTQYF
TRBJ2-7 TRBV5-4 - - TGTGCCAGCAGCTTGGTGGCTAGATCGTCAGTGCAGTACTTC CASSLVARSSVQYF
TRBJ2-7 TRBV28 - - TGTGCCAGCAGCTCGAGGGGACCCCCCTACGAGCAGTACTTC CASSSRGPPYEQYF
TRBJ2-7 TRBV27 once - TGTGCCAGCAGTTTAAAGGGAGCTGGATCCTACGAGCAGTACTTC CASSLKGAGSYEQYF
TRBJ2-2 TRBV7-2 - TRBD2 TGTGCCAGCAGCCCCGGACTAGCGGGACTAACCGGGGAGCTGTTTTTT CASSPGLAGLTGELFF
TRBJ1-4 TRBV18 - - TGTGCCAGCTCGTCGGACATCGAATCTAATGAAAAACTGTTTTTT CASSSDIESNEKLFF
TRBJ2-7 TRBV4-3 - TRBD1 TGCGCCAGCAGCCAAGGGTTGTCACAGGGGGCCTACGAGCAGTACTTC CASSQGLSQGAYEQYF
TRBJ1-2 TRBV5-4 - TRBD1 TGCGCCAGCAGCCATCCCGGGACAGGGAACGACTACACCTTC CASSHPGTGNDYTF